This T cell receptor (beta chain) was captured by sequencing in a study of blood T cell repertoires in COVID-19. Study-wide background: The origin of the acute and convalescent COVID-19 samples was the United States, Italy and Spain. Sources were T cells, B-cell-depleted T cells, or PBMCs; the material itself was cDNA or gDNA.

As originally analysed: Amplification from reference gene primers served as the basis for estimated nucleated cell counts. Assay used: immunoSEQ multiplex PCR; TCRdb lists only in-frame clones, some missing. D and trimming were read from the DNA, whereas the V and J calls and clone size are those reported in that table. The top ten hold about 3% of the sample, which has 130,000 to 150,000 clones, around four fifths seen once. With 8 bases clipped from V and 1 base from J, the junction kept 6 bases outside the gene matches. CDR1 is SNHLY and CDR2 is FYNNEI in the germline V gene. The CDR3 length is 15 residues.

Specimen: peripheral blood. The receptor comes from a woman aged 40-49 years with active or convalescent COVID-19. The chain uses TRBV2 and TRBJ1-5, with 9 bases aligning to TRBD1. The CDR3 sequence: CASGLQGASNQPQHF. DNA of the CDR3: TGTGCCAGCGGCTTACAGGGGGCAAGCAATCAGCCCCAGCATTTT.